The 16 T cell receptor beta chains presented below share a single source sample, sequenced in a study of regulatory T cells in long-lasting Graves disease (dated by TCRdb to the early 2020s). To prepare the library, multiplex PCR was applied. TCRdb names Illumina HiSeq 4000 as the instrument used. TCR beta libraries were built with iRepertoire HTBI primers and Arm-PCR amplification of CDR3 regions. TCRdb ran its own pipeline on the public reads, namely fastp trimming at Q25 and MiXCR clone calling, and kept in-frame beta chains. CDR3 protein sequences are deduplicated, and each keeps its most common genes and DNA. The sample data list about 400,000 distinct CDR3 sequences, and over 14% of these were observed just once. Clones ranked in the top ten supply approximately 7.8% of the sample. The time point label on this specimen signifies: newly diagnosed GD, antithyroid drugs for less than 3 months. For both TCR sequencing and RNA sequencing, RNA was extracted from PBMCs using TRIzol.

The same specimen was also included in a second study, on T cells in Graves' hyperthyroidism and ophthalmopathy.

The sequences come from peripheral blood mononuclear cells (PBMCs), collected at new diagnosis, from a patient treated with antithyroid drugs. The receptors here all came from a woman aged 40-49 years with Graves disease. Donor details come from another sample of the same person, matched by shared clones.

This clonotype was detected ten times or more. V gene TRBV7-9 combines with J gene TRBJ2-7; tentatively, D is TRBD2 (6 bases). This CDR3 is built from 16 residues. Germline lookup yields CDR1 SEHNR and CDR2 FQNEAQ (reference sequence). V was pared by 6 bases and J by 3 bases, with 21 bases between. The CDR3 sequence: CASSSTLLAGFYEQYF. For the CDR3, the DNA is TGTGCCAGCAGTTCGACCTTACTGGCGGGATTCTACGAGCAGTACTTC.

This clonotype was found a few times. In DNA, the CDR3 is TGCAGTGCTAGTCGGACAGGGGGTATTTACACCTTC. It yields the protein CSASRTGGIYTF. This sequence joins TRBV20-1 and TRBJ1-2, with 10 bases fitting TRBD1. The ends lost 3 bases at V and 11 bases at J; junction bases unmatched: 6. The CDR3 contains 12 residues. Looked up from germline, CDR1 is DFQATT and CDR2 is SNEGSKA (reference sequence).

This clonotype was counted at least ten times. The chain has TRBV9 and TRBJ2-3, with 7 bases lining up with TRBD2. The CDR3 totals 15 residues. Germline assignment: CDR1 SGDLS and CDR2 YYNGEE. The V and J ends lost 4 bases and 2 bases, in that order; junction bases with no gene match: 7. The CDR3 nucleotides are TGTGCCAGCAGCCTAACTAGCGAATACACAGATACGCAGTATTTT. Translating it yields CASSLTSEYTDTQYF.

This clonotype was picked up many times. The chain employs TRBV11-2 and TRBJ2-7; the match to TRBD2 covers 10 bases. The CDR3 runs 17 residues. With 7 bases clipped from V and 2 bases from J, the junction kept 14 bases outside the gene matches. CDR1 and CDR2 (germline): SGHAT, FQNNGV. This chain's CDR3 is CASTRLAGAAGTYEQYF. The CDR3 DNA follows: TGTGCCAGCACGCGACTAGCGGGTGCCGCCGGGACCTACGAGCAGTACTTC.

This clonotype appeared many times. The chain carries TRBV19 and TRBJ2-7; tentative D call: TRBD1 (5 bases). The germline V gene encodes CDR1 LNHDA and CDR2 SQIVND (reference sequence). CDR3 length equals 13 residues. Trimming left V 4 bases short and J 2 bases short, with 9 bases between. CDR3 DNA sequence: TGTGCCAGTAGTACGACAGCCGCCTACGAGCAGTACTTC. Its protein product is CASSTTAAYEQYF. Full variable domain (outside the CDR3, taken from reference TRBV19 and TRBJ2-7): DGGITQSPKYLFRKEGQNVTLSCEQNLNHDAMYWYRQDPGQGLRLIYYSQIVNDFQKGDIAEGYSVSREKKESFPLTVTSAQKNPTAFYLCASSTTAAYEQYFGPGTRLTVT.

This clonotype was observed a few times. The rearrangement links TRBV19 to TRBJ2-7; 8 bases map to TRBD2. V dropped 7 bases and J dropped 0; count of bases not matched to a gene: 2. The germline CDR1 and CDR2 sequences are LNHDA and SQIVND (reference sequence). The CDR3 has 13 amino acids. CDR3 bases: TGTGCCAGTAATGCGGGAGGCTCCTACGAGCAGTACTTC. Protein: CASNAGGSYEQYF.

With respect to this clonotype: A much more abundant neighbour one base away suggests this may be a read error. The chain couples TRBV7-2 to TRBJ2-4; 9 bases match TRBD1. V was clipped by 5 bases and J by 6 bases; unmatched bases: 5. Germline CDR1 and CDR2: SGHTA and FQGNSA. The CDR3 length is 14 residues. Here the CDR3 reads CASSGQGFRNIQYF. CDR3 sequence (DNA): TGTGCCAGCAGCGGACAGGGGTTCAGAAACATTCAGTACTTC.

To note about this clonotype: This clone may be a read error of a much larger clone one base away. J is TRBJ2-3 and V is TRBV29-1; D may correspond to TRBD1 or TRBD2 (5 bases each). V gave up 8 bases and J gave up 6 bases, with 21 bases separating them. Per germline, CDR1 SQVTM and CDR2 ANQGSEA. The CDR3 spans 14 residues. As DNA, the CDR3 is TGCAGCATTGCCCCGAAGGATGAGGGGGATACGCAGTATTTT. Amino acid sequence: CSIAPKDEGDTQYF.

In its sample, this clonotype was seen many times. This chain uses TRBV11-2 with TRBJ1-1; unclear D gene. Germline CDR1 reads SGHAT; CDR2 reads FQNNGV. V lost 1 base and J 7 bases, leaving 10 bases between the germline ends. There are 13 residues in the CDR3. The CDR3 here is CASSLVSFDEAFF. CDR3 coding DNA: TGTGCCAGCAGCTTAGTCAGCTTCGATGAAGCTTTCTTT.

This rearrangement joins TRBV18 to TRBJ2-1, with 12 positions matching TRBD2. V gave up 6 bases and J gave up 9 bases; unmatched junction bases: 12. CDR1 and CDR2 from the germline V gene are KGHSH and LQKENI. The CDR3 contains 16 residues. The CDR3 nucleotides read TGTGCCAGCTCCCCCTCGACTAGCGGGAGTATAGGTGAGCAGTTCTTC. This sequence encodes CASSPSTSGSIGEQFF.

This clonotype was detected ten times or more. The V gene is TRBV9, the J gene TRBJ1-1; D remains ambiguous. The V and J ends lost 0 bases and 1 base respectively, with 10 bases between them. The CDR3 is 15 residues long. Germline values: CDR1 SGDLS, CDR2 YYNGEE. The CDR3 bases are TGTGCCAGCAGCGTAGGCAGGAAATCGAACACTGAAGCTTTCTTT. It encodes CASSVGRKSNTEAFF.

This clonotype showed up many times. The chain recombines TRBV12-3 or TRBV12-4 with TRBJ2-7; D might be TRBD1 (5 bases). V was cut by 7 bases and J by 6 bases, with 16 bases left in between. The CDR3 consists of 13 residues. This CDR3 is CASNPAGFGEQYF. The CDR3 bases are TGTGCCAGCAATCCGGCAGGGTTCGGCGAGCAGTACTTC.

On this clonotype itself: One base away lies a much larger clone, so this may be a sequencing read error. V is TRBV28 and J is TRBJ1-2; tentative D call: TRBD1 (5 bases). Trimming stripped 6 bases from V and 5 bases from J, with 16 bases between. Germline V lookup: CDR1 MDHEN, CDR2 SYDVKM. The length of the CDR3 is 14 residues. DNA for the CDR3: TGTGCCAGCAGCGTGGGGCCACACCCTTATGGCTACACCTTC. It is translated as CASSVGPHPYGYTF.

V gene TRBV11-2 combines with J gene TRBJ1-5; D is ambiguous. Trimming took 5 bases from V and 1 from J, leaving 12 bases between them. Germline V lookup: CDR1 SGHAT, CDR2 FQNNGV. The CDR3 contains 15 residues. In DNA form, the CDR3 reads TGTGCCAGCAGCCAGTATGGGGAAAGCAATCAGCCCCAGCATTTT. Its translation is CASSQYGESNQPQHF.

This clonotype came up many times. The chain joins TRBV29-1 to TRBJ2-7; 7 bases map to TRBD1. The V gene end was trimmed by 4 bases and the J gene end by 5 bases; junction bases not matched to a gene: 8. Germline CDR1 reads SQVTM; CDR2 reads ANQGSEA. The CDR3 has 13 residues. The CDR3 nucleotides are TGCAGCGTTGCCCGGACAGGCGCCAACGAGCAGTACTTC. This encodes CSVARTGANEQYF.

This clonotype showed up just a few times. The chain has TRBV20-1 and TRBJ1-5, with D unclear. V was clipped by 0 bases and J by 2 bases, with 14 bases between them. The germline gives CDR1 DFQATT, CDR2 SNEGSKA (reference sequence). The length of the CDR3 is 16 residues. The CDR3: CSARDGGSGGNQPQHF. In DNA, the CDR3 is TGCAGTGCTAGAGATGGAGGGTCAGGCGGCAATCAGCCCCAGCATTTT.